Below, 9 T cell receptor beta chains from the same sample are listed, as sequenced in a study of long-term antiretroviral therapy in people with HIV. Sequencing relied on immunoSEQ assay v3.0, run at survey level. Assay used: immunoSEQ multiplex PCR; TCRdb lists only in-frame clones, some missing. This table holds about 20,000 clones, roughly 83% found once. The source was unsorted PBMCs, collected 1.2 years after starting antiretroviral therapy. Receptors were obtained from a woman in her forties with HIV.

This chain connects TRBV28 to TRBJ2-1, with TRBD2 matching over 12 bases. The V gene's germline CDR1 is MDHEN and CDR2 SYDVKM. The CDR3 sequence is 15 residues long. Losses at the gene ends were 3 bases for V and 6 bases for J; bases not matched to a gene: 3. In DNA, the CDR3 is TGTGCCAGCAGTTTCGGACTAGCGGGATTCAATGAGCAGTTCTTC. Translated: CASSFGLAGFNEQFF.

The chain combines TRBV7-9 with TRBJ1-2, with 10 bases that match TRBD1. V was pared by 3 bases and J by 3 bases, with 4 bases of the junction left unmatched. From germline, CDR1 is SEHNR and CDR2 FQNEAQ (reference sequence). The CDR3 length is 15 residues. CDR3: CASSLTGGGHYGYTF. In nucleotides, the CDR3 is TGTGCCAGCAGCTTGACAGGGGGCGGTCACTATGGCTACACCTTC. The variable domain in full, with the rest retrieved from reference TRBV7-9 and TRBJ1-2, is DTGVSQNPRHKITKRGQNVTFRCDPISEHNRLYWYRQTLGQGPEFLTYFQNEAQLEKSRLLSDRFSAERPKGSFSTLEIQRTEQGDSAMYLCASSLTGGGHYGYTFGSGTRLTVV.

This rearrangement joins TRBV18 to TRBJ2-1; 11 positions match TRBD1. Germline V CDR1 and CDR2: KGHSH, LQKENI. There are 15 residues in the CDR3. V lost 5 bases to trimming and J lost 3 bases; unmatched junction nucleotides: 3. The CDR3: CASSSGQGGYNEQFF. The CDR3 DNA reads TGTGCCAGCTCATCGGGACAGGGGGGCTACAATGAGCAGTTCTTC.

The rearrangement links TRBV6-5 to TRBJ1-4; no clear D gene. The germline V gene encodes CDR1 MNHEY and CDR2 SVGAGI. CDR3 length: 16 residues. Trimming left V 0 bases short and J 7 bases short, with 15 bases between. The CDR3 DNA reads TGTGCCAGCAGTTACTCGAGAGGGCTTGGGAGTGAAAAACTGTTTTTT. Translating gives CASSYSRGLGSEKLFF.

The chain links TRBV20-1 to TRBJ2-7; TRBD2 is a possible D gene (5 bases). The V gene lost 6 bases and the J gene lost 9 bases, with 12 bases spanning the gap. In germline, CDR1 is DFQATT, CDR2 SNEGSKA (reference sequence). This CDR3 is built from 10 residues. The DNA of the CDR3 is TGCAGTGCCGACACTCTAGCGCAGTACTTC. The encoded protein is CSADTLAQYF.

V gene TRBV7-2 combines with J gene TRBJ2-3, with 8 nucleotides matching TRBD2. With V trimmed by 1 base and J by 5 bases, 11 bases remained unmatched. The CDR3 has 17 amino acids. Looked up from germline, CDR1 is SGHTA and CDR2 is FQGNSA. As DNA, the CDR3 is TGTGCCAGCAGCTTAGACCGACTAGCGATATTGAGAGATACGCAGTATTTT. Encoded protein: CASSLDRLAILRDTQYF.

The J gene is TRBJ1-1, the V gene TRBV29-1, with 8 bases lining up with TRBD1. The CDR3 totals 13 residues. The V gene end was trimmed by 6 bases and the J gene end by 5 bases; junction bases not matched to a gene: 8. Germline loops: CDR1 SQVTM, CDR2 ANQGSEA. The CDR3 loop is CSVGQVIGTEAFF. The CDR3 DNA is TGCAGCGTGGGACAGGTAATAGGGACTGAAGCTTTCTTT.

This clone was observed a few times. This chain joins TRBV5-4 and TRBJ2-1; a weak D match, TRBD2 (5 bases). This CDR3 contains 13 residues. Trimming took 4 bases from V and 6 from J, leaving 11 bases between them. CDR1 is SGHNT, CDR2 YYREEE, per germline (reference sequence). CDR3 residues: CASSGAVGNEQFF. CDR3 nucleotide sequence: TGTGCCAGCAGCGGAGCGGTTGGCAATGAGCAGTTCTTC. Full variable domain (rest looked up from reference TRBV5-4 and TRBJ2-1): ETGVTQSPTHLIKTRGQQVTLRCSSQSGHNTVSWYQQALGQGPQFIFQYYREEENGRGNFPPRFSGLQFPNYSSELNVNALELDDSALYLCASSGAVGNEQFFGPGTRLTVL.

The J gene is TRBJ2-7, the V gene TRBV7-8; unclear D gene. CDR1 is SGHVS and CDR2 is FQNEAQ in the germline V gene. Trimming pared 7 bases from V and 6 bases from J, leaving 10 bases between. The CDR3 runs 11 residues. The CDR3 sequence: CASTGFGEQYF. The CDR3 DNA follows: TGTGCCAGCACTGGTTTTGGCGAGCAGTACTTC.